These 17 T cell receptor beta chains were all obtained from the same sample, sequenced in a study of PD-L1 blockade in urothelial cancer (dated by TCRdb to 2016 to 2017). Interpreted using the paper, the time point label stands for: pretreatment peripheral blood. Preparation of the library involved the immunoSEQ multiplex PCR assay. The source is immuneACCESS, and TCRdb retained only in-frame sequences with V and J called. Part of the clones is not carried over; for the studies checked, unresolved V genes explain less than half of this, and the remainder is unexplained. The table for this sample lists roughly 17,000 clones; approximately 91% of them were counted only once. The ten largest account for 10% to 15% of the sample. The source was PBMCs, collected around atezolizumab (anti-PD-L1) treatment. The receptors here all came from a man in his sixties or seventies with urothelial cancer.

The V and J genes are TRBV7-6 and TRBJ2-5; TRBD2 might be the D (5 bases). Per germline, CDR1 SGHVS and CDR2 FNYEAQ. The ends were cut back, 5 bases at V and 2 bases at J, with 12 bases in the middle. The CDR3 is 14 amino acids. The CDR3 nucleotides read TGTGCCAGCAGCAGAGGACTCGCACAAGAGACCCAGTACTTC. Its translation is CASSRGLAQETQYF. Combining the CDR3 with reference TRBV7-6 and TRBJ2-5 gives the whole variable domain GAGVSQSPRYKVTKRGQDVALRCDPISGHVSLYWYRQALGQGPEFLTYFNYEAQQDKSGLPNDRFSAERPEGSISTLTIQRTEQRDSAMYRCASSRGLAQETQYFGPGTRLLVL.

V and J are TRBV7-9 and TRBJ1-1; D is possibly TRBD1 (5 bases). Per the germline V gene, CDR1 is SEHNR and CDR2 is FQNEAQ (reference sequence). V shed 5 bases and J shed 1 base, with 14 bases lying between them. CDR3 size: 15 residues. The CDR3 DNA follows: TGTGCCAGCAGCCCTTGGACACAATCGAACACTGAAGCTTTCTTT. This gives the protein CASSPWTQSNTEAFF.

This clone was found once. This rearrangement joins TRBV7-2 to TRBJ2-5; a possible D gene is TRBD2 (6 bases). Germline-derived CDR1 and CDR2 are SGHTA and FQGNSA. The CDR3 loop spans 15 amino acids. V was pared by 2 bases and J by 5 bases, with 15 bases between. This CDR3 reads CASSLIPSEGETQYF. The DNA for the CDR3 is TGTGCCAGCAGCTTAATTCCTAGCGAGGGCGAGACCCAGTACTTC.

The chain employs TRBV14 and TRBJ1-2, with 11 positions matching TRBD1. This CDR3 region has 15 residues. Germline values: CDR1 SGHDN, CDR2 FVKESK. V shed 4 bases, J shed 4 bases, and the junction held 5 bases outside the gene matches. Written as DNA, the CDR3 is TGTGCCAGCAGCCGGGGGACAGGGGGAACCTATGGCTACACCTTC. Amino acid sequence: CASSRGTGGTYGYTF.

V usage is TRBV5-4 and J usage is TRBJ2-1, with a possible D match to TRBD2 (5 bases). The CDR3 spans 13 residues. V lost 2 bases to trimming and J lost 3 bases, with 6 bases between them. CDR1 is SGHNT and CDR2 is YYREEE in the germline V gene (reference sequence). CDR3 nucleotides: TGTGCCAGCAGCTTTGGACTCTACAATGAGCAGTTCTTC. Translating it yields CASSFGLYNEQFF.

This chain uses TRBV5-1 with TRBJ2-1, with D perhaps TRBD2 (6 bases). The V end lost 0 bases, the J end lost 6 bases, and 7 bases lay between the germline ends. Germline-derived CDR1 and CDR2 are SGHRS and YFSETQ. The CDR3 sequence is 13 residues long. The CDR3, as DNA: TGCGCCAGCAGCTTGGTGGAGGGCAATGAGCAGTTCTTC. This encodes CASSLVEGNEQFF.

The chain carries TRBV12-5 and TRBJ1-4; maybe TRBD1 (5 bases). The length of the CDR3 is 15 residues. V lost 0 bases, J lost 10 bases, and 15 bases lay in between. The germline CDR1 and CDR2 sequences are LGHNT and FRNRAP. The CDR3 protein is CASGLVLGPGGKLFF. The CDR3 DNA reads as TGTGCTAGTGGTTTGGTACTGGGACCCGGGGGAAAACTGTTTTTT.

The rearrangement links TRBV18 to TRBJ2-7; D unresolved. Germline CDR1 KGHSH, CDR2 LQKENI. The CDR3 has 13 residues. V was pared by 0 bases and J by 4 bases, with 7 bases between. For the CDR3, the DNA is TGTGCCAGCTCACCACCGTCAGGATACGAGCAGTACTTC. Amino acids: CASSPPSGYEQYF.

J is TRBJ2-1 and V is TRBV5-1; 10 nucleotides align to TRBD2. The germline V gene encodes CDR1 SGHRS and CDR2 YFSETQ. The CDR3 spans 16 residues. J was trimmed by 4 bases and V by 3 bases; bases with no gene match: 7. CDR3 DNA sequence: TGCGCCAGCAGCTACGGTAGCGGGGGGACATACAATGAGCAGTTCTTC. This codes for CASSYGSGGTYNEQFF.

The chain carries TRBV6-5 and TRBJ2-2; no clear D gene. The CDR3 totals 12 residues. Trimming removed 5 bases at V and 8 bases at J, with 9 bases between. Per the germline V gene, CDR1 is MNHEY and CDR2 is SVGAGI. This CDR3 reads CASSANVGELFF. For the CDR3, the DNA is TGTGCCAGCAGTGCTAATGTGGGGGAGCTGTTTTTT.

This sequence joins TRBV5-1 and TRBJ2-3, with 8 bases lining up with TRBD2. Germline lookup yields CDR1 SGHRS and CDR2 YFSETQ. J gave up 4 bases and V 2 bases, and 9 bases lay outside the gene matches. There are 16 residues in the CDR3. The CDR3 reads CASSLLSGVAPDTQYF. The CDR3 DNA sequence: TGCGCCAGCAGCTTACTTAGCGGGGTCGCCCCAGATACGCAGTATTTT.

Only one count was recorded for this clone. This chain uses TRBV21-1 with TRBJ2-3; TRBD2, as called in the table, went unchecked against the DNA. TRBV21-1 is annotated as a pseudogene. This CDR3 comprises 15 residues. In DNA form, the CDR3 reads TGTGCCAGCACGGTGAGGCTCGTGTACACAGATACGCAGTATTTT. Residues: CASTVRLVYTDTQYF.

The rearrangement joins TRBV20-1 to TRBJ2-1, with TRBD2 as a possible D gene (5 bases). CDR1 is DFQATT and CDR2 is SNEGSKA in the germline V gene (reference sequence). The ends were cut back, 0 bases at V and 12 bases at J, with 9 bases in the middle. The CDR3 contains 11 residues. The CDR3 is CSARDSSGQFF. CDR3 sequence (DNA): TGCAGTGCTAGAGATAGCAGCGGGCAGTTCTTC.

The rearrangement links TRBV5-8 to TRBJ2-7, with D unclear. Trimming removed 2 bases at V and 4 bases at J, with 4 bases between. Per germline, CDR1 SGHTS and CDR2 YDEGEE. This CDR3 comprises 11 residues. The CDR3 coding sequence is TGTGCCAGCAGCTTTATTTACGAGCAGTACTTC. The encoded protein is CASSFIYEQYF.

V is TRBV7-9 and J is TRBJ2-5; 7 bases align to TRBD2. Germline assignment: CDR1 SEHNR and CDR2 FQNEAQ (reference sequence). The CDR3 runs 14 residues. The V gene end was trimmed by 5 bases and the J gene end by 4 bases; junction bases not matched to a gene: 7. The chain's CDR3 is CASSKSGEGETQYF. The CDR3, as DNA: TGTGCCAGCAGCAAAAGCGGGGAGGGAGAGACCCAGTACTTC.

The chain joins TRBV9 to TRBJ1-2; D remains unclear. The CDR3 sequence is 14 residues long. Germline CDR1 and CDR2: SGDLS and YYNGEE. V shed 0 bases and J shed 5 bases, with 11 bases lying between them. The CDR3 bases are TGTGCCAGCAGCGTAGGGCCCAAGCGGTATGGCTACACCTTC. The encoded protein is CASSVGPKRYGYTF.

CDR3 in amino acids: CAISDDGGETQYF. DNA for the CDR3: TGTGCCATCAGTGACGACGGAGGAGAGACCCAGTACTTC. This chain uses TRBV10-3 with TRBJ2-5, with D possibly matching TRBD2 (5 bases). The CDR3 totals 13 residues. The germline gives CDR1 ENHRY, CDR2 SYGVKD. V lost 3 bases and J 4 bases, leaving 9 bases between the germline ends.